This entry describes one T cell receptor beta chain. What it binds is unknown. This record belongs to a study of OX40 agonist ivuxolimab in advanced cancers. Study in general: Ivuxolimab, an agonist antibody against OX40 (CD134), was given to patients. Study-wide points: CD8+ T cells (on average) carried more expanded clones than CD4+ T cells.

The germline V gene encodes CDR1 MNHNY and CDR2 SVGAGI (reference sequence). CDR3 length equals 16 residues. The trim removed 6 bases at V and 6 bases at J, leaving 10 bases unmatched. Profiling relied on immunoSEQ multiplex PCR, and the TCRdb table lists in-frame clones only, not all of them. This table holds some 49,000 clones, 82% found once. The sequencing here drew on CD4+ or CD8+ T cells sorted from blood, taken in a trial of the OX40 agonist ivuxolimab. The source is an adult with an advanced solid tumor such as melanoma, head and neck, liver or kidney cancer. This rearrangement joins TRBV6-6 to TRBJ2-3, with 12 bases identical to TRBD2. This CDR3 reads CASSPTSGGTWDTQYF. CDR3 nucleotide sequence: TGTGCCAGCAGCCCAACTAGCGGGGGGACCTGGGATACGCAGTATTTT.